The clone carrying this TCR beta chain appeared once. Its antigen remains unknown. In the PCR, 60 Vbeta and 13 Jbeta primers were used. In the original analysis: Roughly 11 million shared chains were among the approximately 76 million unique TCR beta chains that a later analysis counted. The protocol was immunoSEQ multiplex PCR, while the TCRdb copy is restricted to in-frame clones and leaves out a portion. The D gene and trimming were derived from the DNA, and the V and J assignments and clone size from that table. The sample consists of about 120,000 clones, roughly 82% of them appearing once. This sample was included in a study of cytomegalovirus exposure and HLA in healthy donors. Broader study findings: It was approximately 160 TCR beta chains that were listed as cytomegalovirus-associated. A later analysis showed TCR association rates differing by HLA locus, peaking at DRB1 and lowest at HLA-C.

Sequencing used PBMCs. The sequence came from a woman between 40 and 50 years old in good health and CMV-seropositive.

The CDR3 sequence is CASSLNRGLNEQFF. In DNA form, the CDR3 reads TGTGCCAGCAGCTTGAACAGGGGGCTCAATGAGCAGTTCTTC. This rearrangement joins TRBV7-2 to TRBJ2-1; 9 bases map to TRBD1. With 3 bases clipped from V and 6 bases from J, the junction kept 3 bases outside the gene matches. Germline CDR1 SGHTA, CDR2 FQGNSA. The CDR3 is made up of 14 amino acids.